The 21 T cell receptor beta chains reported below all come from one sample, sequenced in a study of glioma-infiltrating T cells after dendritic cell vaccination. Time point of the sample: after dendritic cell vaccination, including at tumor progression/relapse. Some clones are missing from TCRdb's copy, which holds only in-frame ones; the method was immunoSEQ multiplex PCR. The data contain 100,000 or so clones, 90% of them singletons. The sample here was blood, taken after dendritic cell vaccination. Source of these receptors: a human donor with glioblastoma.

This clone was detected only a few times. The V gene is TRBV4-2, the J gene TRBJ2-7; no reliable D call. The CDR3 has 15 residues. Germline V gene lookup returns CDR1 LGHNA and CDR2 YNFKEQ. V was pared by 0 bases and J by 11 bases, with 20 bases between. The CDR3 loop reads CASSQDPTVVVAEYF. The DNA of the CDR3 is TGTGCCAGCAGCCAAGATCCGACGGTTGTGGTAGCTGAGTACTTC.

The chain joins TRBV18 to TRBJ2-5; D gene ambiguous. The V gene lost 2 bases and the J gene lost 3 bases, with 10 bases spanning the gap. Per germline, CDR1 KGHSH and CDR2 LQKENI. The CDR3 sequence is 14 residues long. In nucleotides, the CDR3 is TGTGCCAGCTCACCATCGACTGAAAAAGAGACCCAGTACTTC. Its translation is CASSPSTEKETQYF.

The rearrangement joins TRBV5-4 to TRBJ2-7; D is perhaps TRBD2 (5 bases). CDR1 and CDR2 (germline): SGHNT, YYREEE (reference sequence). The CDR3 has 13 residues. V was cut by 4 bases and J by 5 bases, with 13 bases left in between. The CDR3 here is CASSGGLGDEQYF. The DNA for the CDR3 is TGTGCCAGCAGCGGCGGACTCGGGGACGAGCAGTACTTC. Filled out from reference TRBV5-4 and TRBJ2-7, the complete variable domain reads ETGVTQSPTHLIKTRGQQVTLRCSSQSGHNTVSWYQQALGQGPQFIFQYYREEENGRGNFPPRFSGLQFPNYSSELNVNALELDDSALYLCASSGGLGDEQYFGPGTRLTVT.

This CDR3 reads CASSSIAGREQFF. DNA of the CDR3: TGCGCCAGCAGCTCTATAGCGGGTCGGGAGCAGTTCTTC. The gene calls are TRBV5-1 and TRBJ2-1; 7 bases are a match to TRBD2. The CDR3 contains 13 residues. CDR1 SGHRS and CDR2 YFSETQ come from the germline V gene. The V gene end was trimmed by 3 bases and the J gene end by 10 bases; junction bases not matched to a gene: 7.

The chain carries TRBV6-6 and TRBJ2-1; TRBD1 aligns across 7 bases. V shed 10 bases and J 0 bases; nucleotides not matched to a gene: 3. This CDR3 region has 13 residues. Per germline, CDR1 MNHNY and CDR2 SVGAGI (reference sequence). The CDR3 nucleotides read TGTGCCATCCGGGACAGCTCCTACAATGAGCAGTTCTTC. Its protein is CAIRDSSYNEQFF.

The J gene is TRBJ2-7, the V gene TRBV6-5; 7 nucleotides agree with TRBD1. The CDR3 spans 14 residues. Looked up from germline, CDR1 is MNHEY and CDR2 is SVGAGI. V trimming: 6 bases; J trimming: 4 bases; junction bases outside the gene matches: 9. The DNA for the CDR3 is TGTGCCAGCAGCGAAGGGGGCTTGGGGTACGAGCAGTACTTC. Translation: CASSEGGLGYEQYF.

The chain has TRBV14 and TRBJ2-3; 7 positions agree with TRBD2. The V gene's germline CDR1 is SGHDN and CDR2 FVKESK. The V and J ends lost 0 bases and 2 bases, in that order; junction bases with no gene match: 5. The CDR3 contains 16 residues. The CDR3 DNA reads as TGTGCCAGCAGCCAAGAGGGGAGCGGGAACACAGATACGCAGTATTTT. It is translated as CASSQEGSGNTDTQYF.

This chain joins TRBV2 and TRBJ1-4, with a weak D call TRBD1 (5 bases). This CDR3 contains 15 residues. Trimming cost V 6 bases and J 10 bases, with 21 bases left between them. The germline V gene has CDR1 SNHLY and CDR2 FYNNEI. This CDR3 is CASSQFGGYDGKLFF. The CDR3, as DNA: TGTGCCAGCAGCCAGTTCGGGGGGTACGATGGAAAACTGTTTTTT.

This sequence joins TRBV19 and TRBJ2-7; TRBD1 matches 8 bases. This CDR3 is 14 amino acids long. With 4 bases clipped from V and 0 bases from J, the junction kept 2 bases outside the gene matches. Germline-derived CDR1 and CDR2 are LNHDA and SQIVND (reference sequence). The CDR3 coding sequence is TGTGCCAGTAGTAGTGGACAGGGCTCCTACGAGCAGTACTTC. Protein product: CASSSGQGSYEQYF.

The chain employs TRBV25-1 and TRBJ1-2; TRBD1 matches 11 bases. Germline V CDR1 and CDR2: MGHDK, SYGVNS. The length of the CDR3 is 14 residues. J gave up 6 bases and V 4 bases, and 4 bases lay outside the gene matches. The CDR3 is CASSGGTGGNGYTF. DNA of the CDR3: TGTGCCAGCAGTGGAGGGACAGGGGGAAATGGCTACACCTTC.

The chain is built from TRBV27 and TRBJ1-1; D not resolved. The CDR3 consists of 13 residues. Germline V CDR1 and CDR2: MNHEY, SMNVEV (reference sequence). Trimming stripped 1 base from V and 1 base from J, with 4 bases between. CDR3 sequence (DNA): TGTGCCAGCAGTTTATTAAAGAACACTGAAGCTTTCTTT. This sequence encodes CASSLLKNTEAFF.

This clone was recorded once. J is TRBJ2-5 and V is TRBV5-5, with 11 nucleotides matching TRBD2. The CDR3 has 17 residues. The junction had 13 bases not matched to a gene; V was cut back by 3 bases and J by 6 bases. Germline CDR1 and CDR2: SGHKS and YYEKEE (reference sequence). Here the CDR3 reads CASSSFPGLAVGQTQYF. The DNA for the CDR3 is TGTGCCAGCAGCTCGTTCCCGGGACTAGCGGTGGGTCAGACCCAGTACTTC.

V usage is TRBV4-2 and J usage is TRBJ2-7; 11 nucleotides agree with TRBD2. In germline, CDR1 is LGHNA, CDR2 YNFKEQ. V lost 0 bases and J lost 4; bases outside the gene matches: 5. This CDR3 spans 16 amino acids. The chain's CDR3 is CASSQDLAGGLYEQYF. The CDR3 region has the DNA TGTGCCAGCAGCCAAGATCTAGCGGGGGGTTTATACGAGCAGTACTTC.

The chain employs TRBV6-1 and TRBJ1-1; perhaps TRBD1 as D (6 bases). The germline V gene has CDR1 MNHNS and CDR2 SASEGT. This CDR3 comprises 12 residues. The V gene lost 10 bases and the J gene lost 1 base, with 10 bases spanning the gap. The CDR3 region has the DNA TGTGCCACCTCGACAGGGAACACTGAAGCTTTCTTT. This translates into CATSTGNTEAFF.

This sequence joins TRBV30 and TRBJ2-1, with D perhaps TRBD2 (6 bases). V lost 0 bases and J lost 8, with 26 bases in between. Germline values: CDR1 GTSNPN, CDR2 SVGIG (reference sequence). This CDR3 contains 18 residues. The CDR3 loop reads CAWSVGGSLAGWGHEQFF. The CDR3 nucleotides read TGTGCCTGGAGTGTAGGTGGGTCATTGGCGGGGTGGGGCCATGAGCAGTTCTTC.

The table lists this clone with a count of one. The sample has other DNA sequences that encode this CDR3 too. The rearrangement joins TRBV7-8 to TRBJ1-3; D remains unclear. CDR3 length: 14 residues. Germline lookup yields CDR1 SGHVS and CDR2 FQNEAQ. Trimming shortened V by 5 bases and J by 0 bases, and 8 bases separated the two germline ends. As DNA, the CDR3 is TGTGCCAGCAGCCACCGCGGCTCTGGAAACACCATATATTTT. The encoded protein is CASSHRGSGNTIYF.

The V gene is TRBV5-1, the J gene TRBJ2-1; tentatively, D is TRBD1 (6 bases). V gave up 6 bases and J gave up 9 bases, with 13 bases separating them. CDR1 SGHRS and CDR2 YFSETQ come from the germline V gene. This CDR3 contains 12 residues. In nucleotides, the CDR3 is TGCGCCAGCACCAAGGGGGAGTCTGAGCAGTTCTTC. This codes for CASTKGESEQFF.

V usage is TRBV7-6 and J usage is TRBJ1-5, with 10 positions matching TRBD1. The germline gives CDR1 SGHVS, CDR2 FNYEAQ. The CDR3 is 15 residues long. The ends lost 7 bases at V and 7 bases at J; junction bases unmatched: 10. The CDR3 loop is CASTPGTGEGQPQHF. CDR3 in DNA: TGTGCCAGCACCCCAGGGACAGGGGAGGGGCAGCCCCAGCATTTT.

The CDR3 bases are TGTGCCAGCAGCCAACAGGGGGGTGAAAAACTGTTTTTT. The encoded protein is CASSQQGGEKLFF. The chain joins TRBV14 to TRBJ1-4, with 7 bases matching TRBD1. With V trimmed by 2 bases and J by 7 bases, 1 base remained unmatched. The CDR3 consists of 13 residues. Germline V gene sequence: CDR1 SGHDN, CDR2 FVKESK. The full variable domain, completed using reference TRBV14 and TRBJ1-4, is EAGVTQFPSHSVIEKGQTVTLRCDPISGHDNLYWYRRVMGKEIKFLLHFVKESKQDESGMPNNRFLAERTGGTYSTLKVQPAELEDSGVYFCASSQQGGEKLFFGSGTQLSVL.

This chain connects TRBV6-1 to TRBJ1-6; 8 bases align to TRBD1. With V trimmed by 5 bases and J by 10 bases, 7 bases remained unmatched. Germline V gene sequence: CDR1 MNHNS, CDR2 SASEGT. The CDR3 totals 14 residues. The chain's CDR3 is CASSLRDRRSPLHF. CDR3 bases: TGTGCCAGCAGTCTCCGGGACAGGAGGTCACCCCTCCACTTT.

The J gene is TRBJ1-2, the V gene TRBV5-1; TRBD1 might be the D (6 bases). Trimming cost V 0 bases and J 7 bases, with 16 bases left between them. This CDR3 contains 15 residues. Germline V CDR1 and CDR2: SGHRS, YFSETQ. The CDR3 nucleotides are TGCGCCAGCAGCTTGGAGGGGGAACCAAGGGGTGGCTACACCTTC. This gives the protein CASSLEGEPRGGYTF.